The next 17 T cell receptor beta chains were all read from a single sample in a study of technical replicates of blood from a handful of donors. Libraries were prepared by immunoSEQ multiplex PCR; TCRdb keeps only in-frame clonotypes and omits some of them. The sample has 80,000 or so clones; 85% to 95% are singletons. Sequencing input: T cells isolated from PBMCs. These receptors all stem from a human donor in good health.

The chain combines TRBV2 with TRBJ2-7, with 8 bases identical to TRBD1. The CDR3 length is 14 residues. J was trimmed by 4 bases and V by 6 bases; bases with no gene match: 8. The V gene's germline CDR1 is SNHLY and CDR2 FYNNEI. CDR3 in amino acids: CASRMTGDLYEQYF. The CDR3 bases are TGTGCCAGCAGAATGACAGGGGACCTATACGAGCAGTACTTC.

This clone has just one count. Here the CDR3 DNA reads TGTGCCAGCAGCTTAGCGTTGTTGGAGGATGGCTACACCTTC. Translated, it gives CASSLALLEDGYTF. The chain combines TRBV11-3 with TRBJ1-2; D is unresolved. Germline CDR1 and CDR2: SGHNT and YENEEA. This CDR3 comprises 14 residues. V lost 1 base and J lost 6, with 12 bases in between.

V gene TRBV27 combines with J gene TRBJ2-7; 12 bases agree with TRBD2. The CDR3 length is 18 residues. V gave up 6 bases and J gave up 2 bases; unmatched junction bases: 14. CDR1 is MNHEY, CDR2 SMNVEV, per germline (reference sequence). The CDR3 region is CASSQGTSGFGRTYEQYF. As DNA, the CDR3 is TGTGCCAGCAGCCAAGGGACTAGCGGGTTTGGAAGGACCTACGAGCAGTACTTC.

The chain's CDR3 is CATSPIGTVYEQYF. The DNA for the CDR3 is TGTGCCACCAGCCCAATAGGGACAGTCTACGAGCAGTACTTC. V is TRBV15 and J is TRBJ2-7, with 7 nucleotides matching TRBD1. V was pared by 5 bases and J by 3 bases, with 7 bases of the junction left unmatched. Germline V gene data show CDR1 as LNHNV and CDR2 as YYDKDF (reference sequence). This CDR3 region has 14 residues.

The CDR3 sequence: CASSIHRDRGGYGYTF. CDR3 nucleotides: TGTGCCAGCAGCATTCACCGGGACAGGGGCGGGTATGGCTACACCTTC. The rearrangement uses TRBV9 and TRBJ1-2; 10 bases map to TRBD1. The V segment lost 4 bases and the J segment 5 bases; nucleotides outside the gene matches: 11. CDR1 SGDLS and CDR2 YYNGEE come from the germline V gene. The CDR3 is made up of 16 amino acids.

The CDR3 DNA sequence: TGTGCCAGTTTAGATACAGACTGGACTAGCGGGAGGAGGGCGAACACCGGGGAGCTGTTTTTT. Its protein product is CASLDTDWTSGRRANTGELFF. V gene TRBV19 combines with J gene TRBJ2-2; 14 nucleotides match TRBD2. Germline V lookup: CDR1 LNHDA, CDR2 SQIVND (reference sequence). CDR3 size: 21 residues. After removal of 8 bases from V and 0 bases from J, the junction contained 17 bases not matched to a gene.

The rearrangement joins TRBV6-6 to TRBJ1-5; D remains unclear. The CDR3 extends over 14 amino acids. Trimming took off 6 bases at V and 5 bases at J, with 14 bases between the two ends. Germline-derived CDR1 and CDR2 are MNHNY and SVGAGI (reference sequence). The CDR3 DNA sequence: TGTGCCAGCAGCCGAGCCGGGATAGATCAGCCCCAGCATTTT. It yields the protein CASSRAGIDQPQHF.

V is TRBV27 and J is TRBJ1-1, with D unresolved. The CDR3 runs to 16 residues. The ends were cut back, 7 bases at V and 1 base at J, with 19 bases in the middle. Germline V gives CDR1 MNHEY, CDR2 SMNVEV (reference sequence). The CDR3 region is CASTSVRTAGNTEAFF. Written as DNA, the CDR3 is TGTGCCAGCACGAGTGTTAGGACGGCGGGGAACACTGAAGCTTTCTTT.

This clone has a handful of counts. The CDR3 loop reads CASSLVTDSYGYTF. The CDR3 DNA follows: TGTGCCAGCAGTTTAGTGACAGACAGCTATGGCTACACCTTC. The J gene is TRBJ1-2, the V gene TRBV28, with TRBD1 as a possible D gene (5 bases). From germline, CDR1 is MDHEN and CDR2 SYDVKM. V shed 2 bases and J shed 4 bases, with 11 bases lying between them. This CDR3 contains 14 residues.

The chain employs TRBV18 and TRBJ2-7; 7 positions agree with TRBD2. The CDR3 has 15 residues. The germline gives CDR1 KGHSH, CDR2 LQKENI. V shed 3 bases and J 6 bases; nucleotides not matched to a gene: 11. The CDR3 reads CASSPPGGLISEQYF. CDR3 coding DNA: TGTGCCAGCTCACCCCCGGGAGGCCTCATCAGCGAGCAGTACTTC.

The chain employs TRBV30 and TRBJ2-2; D remains ambiguous. V lost 1 base and J lost 4, with 4 bases in between. Germline CDR1 and CDR2: GTSNPN and SVGIG (reference sequence). The CDR3 has 12 residues. CDR3 sequence reads: CAWSDTTGELFF. CDR3 nucleotide sequence: TGTGCCTGGAGTGACACCACCGGGGAGCTGTTTTTT.

This sequence joins TRBV2 and TRBJ2-5, with D unclear. The CDR3 runs to 13 residues. V gave up 5 bases and J gave up 1 base, with 8 bases separating them. Germline assignment: CDR1 SNHLY and CDR2 FYNNEI. The CDR3 reads CASSPQSQETQYF. CDR3 nucleotides: TGTGCCAGCAGTCCACAGAGCCAAGAGACCCAGTACTTC.

The chain has TRBV4-1 and TRBJ2-4; D is perhaps TRBD2 (5 bases). The CDR3 sequence is 13 residues long. Germline V gene lookup returns CDR1 MGHRA and CDR2 YSYEKL. V shed 3 bases and J shed 8 bases, with 11 bases lying between them. The CDR3 DNA reads TGCGCCAGCAGCCACCGTTGGCGGGACATTCAGTACTTC. Translated, it gives CASSHRWRDIQYF.

The CDR3 DNA is TGTGCCAGCAGCTTCCAGGGGGAAACTGAAGCTTTCTTT. Translated, it gives CASSFQGETEAFF. The chain couples TRBV7-3 to TRBJ1-1; 7 bases are shared with TRBD1. Germline CDR1 is SGHTA and CDR2 is FQGTGA. The ends lost 3 bases at V and 5 bases at J; junction bases unmatched: 3. This CDR3 comprises 13 residues. The full variable domain, rest sourced from reference TRBV7-3 and TRBJ1-1, is GAGVSQTPSNKVTEKGKYVELRCDPISGHTALYWYRQSLGQGPEFLIYFQGTGAADDSGLPNDRFFAVRPEGSVSTLKIQRTERGDSAVYLCASSFQGETEAFFGQGTRLTVV.

The J gene is TRBJ1-1, the V gene TRBV28, with TRBD1 as a possible D gene (6 bases). Trimming shortened V by 5 bases and J by 5 bases, and 18 bases separated the two germline ends. CDR3 length equals 15 residues. CDR1 is MDHEN and CDR2 is SYDVKM in the germline V gene. The CDR3 region is CASSIGGGGRTEAFF. CDR3 coding DNA: TGTGCCAGCAGTATAGGGGGGGGCGGCCGAACTGAAGCTTTCTTT.

The V call is TRBV9, the J call TRBJ2-1; 8 bases agree with TRBD2. From germline, CDR1 is SGDLS and CDR2 YYNGEE. The CDR3 contains 13 residues. V gave up 2 bases and J gave up 10 bases; unmatched junction bases: 5. Here the CDR3 DNA reads TGTGCCAGCAGCGTCAGCGGGAGCCGAGAGCAGTTCTTC. Its protein product is CASSVSGSREQFF.

A word on this clone: The same CDR3 also results from other DNA sequences found in this sample. The rearrangement joins TRBV9 to TRBJ1-1, with D unresolved. This CDR3 is built from 13 residues. The V end lost 2 bases, the J end lost 4 bases, and 9 bases lay between the germline ends. Germline loops: CDR1 SGDLS, CDR2 YYNGEE. The CDR3 bases are TGTGCCAGCAGCGTGGGAGGGCTCACTGAAGCTTTCTTT. Its protein product is CASSVGGLTEAFF.